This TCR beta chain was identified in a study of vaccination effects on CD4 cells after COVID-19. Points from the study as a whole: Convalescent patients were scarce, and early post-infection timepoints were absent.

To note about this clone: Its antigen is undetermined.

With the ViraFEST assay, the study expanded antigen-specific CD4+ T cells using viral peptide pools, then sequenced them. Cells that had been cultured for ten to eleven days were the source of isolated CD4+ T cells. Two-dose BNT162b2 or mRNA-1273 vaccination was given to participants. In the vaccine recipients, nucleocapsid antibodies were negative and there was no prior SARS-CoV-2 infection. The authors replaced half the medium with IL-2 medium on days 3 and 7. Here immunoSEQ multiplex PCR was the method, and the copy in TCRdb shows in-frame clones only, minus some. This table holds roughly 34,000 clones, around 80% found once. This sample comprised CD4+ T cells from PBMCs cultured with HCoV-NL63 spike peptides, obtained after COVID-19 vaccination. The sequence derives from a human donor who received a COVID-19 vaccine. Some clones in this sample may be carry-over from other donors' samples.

DNA for the CDR3: TGTGCCAGCAGCCTCCTCGGTGGTGCGGGTTCACCCCTCCACTTT. Its translation: CASSLLGGAGSPLHF. The V call is TRBV3-1 (or the pseudogene TRBV3-2), the J call TRBJ1-6; D call uncertain. The CDR3 consists of 15 residues. Germline loops: CDR1 LGHDT, CDR2 YNNKEL (reference sequence). With 4 bases removed from V and 9 bases from J, the gap between germline ends came to 16 bases.